The text below deals with one TCR beta chain. Trimming cost V 0 bases and J 4 bases; bases outside gene matches: 4. CDR1 and CDR2 from the germline V gene are SGHTA and FQGNSA. This CDR3 is 16 amino acids long. This sample was taken from a study of technical replicates of blood from several donors. Clones were read by immunoSEQ multiplex PCR, and TCRdb kept only the in-frame ones, dropping some. The sample yields around 13,000 clones, 95% seen once. This TCR was recovered from a human donor in good health. The rearrangement links TRBV7-2 to TRBJ1-4, with 8 bases matching TRBD1. Sequenced material: PBMCs. Written as DNA, the CDR3 is TGTGCCAGCAGCTTAGCGCAGGGGGCCTTTAATGAAAAACTGTTTTTT. This encodes CASSLAQGAFNEKLFF. The variable domain in full, completed from reference TRBV7-2 and TRBJ1-4, reads GAGVSQSPSNKVTEKGKDVELRCDPISGHTALYWYRQSLGQGLEFLIYFQGNSAPDKSGLPSDRFSAERTGGSVSTLTIQRTQQEDSAVYLCASSLAQGAFNEKLFFGSGTQLSVL.